This T cell receptor (beta chain) was found in a study of OX40 agonist ivuxolimab in advanced cancers. Study-level background: Anti-PD-1, anti-PD-L1 or anti-CTLA-4 therapy given earlier was allowed, and around 40% had some.

Worth noting for this clone: The antigen is unknown.

Study findings and constraints: Antigen specificity of clonally expanded peripheral T cells was not established. Nonresponders, in some cases, also had low normalized T-cell clonal expansion. Averaged across samples, CD8+ T cells carried more expanded clones than CD4+ did.

Only in-frame clones appear in the TCRdb table, and some are missing; sequencing was by immunoSEQ multiplex PCR. The data contain around 38,000 clones, approximately 92% of them seen just once; the ten biggest clones take up 8.5% to 10%. The sequence came from an adult with an advanced solid tumor such as melanoma, head and neck, liver or kidney cancer. The sequenced sample was CD4+ or CD8+ T cells sorted from blood, obtained in a trial of the OX40 agonist ivuxolimab.

The CDR3 DNA is TGTGCCAGCAGCTTAGATGGGGGTCCGAGGGACGAGCAGTACGTC. Its protein is CASSLDGGPRDEQYV. J is TRBJ2-7 and V is TRBV11-2; either TRBD1 or TRBD2 may supply D (5 bases each). The CDR3 is 15 amino acids. The germline V gene has CDR1 SGHAT and CDR2 FQNNGV. V lost 0 bases to trimming and J lost 5 bases, with 14 bases between them.